Following are 16 T cell receptor beta chains from one sample sequenced in a study of shared clonotypes between healthy human individuals. As defined, naive CD8 cells were CD45RO-negative and positively selected for CCR7, with terminally differentiated effector memory CD45RA+ cells excluded. Using immunoSEQ multiplex PCR, the repertoire was profiled, and TCRdb retains in-frame clones only, with some absent. Of approximately 740,000 clones in the sample, over 90% are singletons; the top ten hold around 24%. Sequencing used naive CD8+ T cells sorted from blood. The receptors derive from a man younger than 45 in good health.

The V gene is TRBV27, the J gene TRBJ2-2; 12 nucleotides align to TRBD2. The CDR3 has 13 amino acids. Germline-derived CDR1 and CDR2 are MNHEY and SMNVEV (reference sequence). The junction had 2 bases not matched to a gene; V was cut back by 10 bases and J by 5 bases. In DNA form, the CDR3 reads TGTGCCATCCTAGCGGGAGGGACCGGGGAGCTGTTTTTT. Translation gives CAILAGGTGELFF.

The chain couples TRBV2 to TRBJ1-1, with TRBD1 matching over 9 bases. The germline CDR1 and CDR2 sequences are SNHLY and FYNNEI. CDR3 length: 16 residues. Trimming took 4 bases from V and 0 from J; bases not matched to a gene: 6. The CDR3 DNA sequence: TGTGCCAGCAGTGGACCGGGACAGGGTTTGAACACTGAAGCTTTCTTT. It specifies CASSGPGQGLNTEAFF.

This clone was picked up a small number of times. The chain is built from TRBV20-1 and TRBJ2-7, with D possibly matching TRBD2 (6 bases). This CDR3 has 11 residues. Trimming left V 7 bases short and J 4 bases short, with 11 bases between. CDR1 is DFQATT and CDR2 is SNEGSKA in the germline V gene (reference sequence). The CDR3 DNA reads TGCAGTGGCTCGGGGGATTACGAGCAGTACTTC. It yields the protein CSGSGDYEQYF.

This clone showed up just a few times. The CDR3 sequence is CAWRSRQSYEQYF. The CDR3 nucleotides are TGTGCCTGGAGGTCCCGACAGAGCTACGAGCAGTACTTC. This chain uses TRBV30 with TRBJ2-7; the D gene is possibly TRBD1 (5 bases). The CDR3 extends over 13 amino acids. The V end was cut by 3 bases, the J end by 3 bases, with 12 bases between. Germline CDR1 GTSNPN, CDR2 SVGIG (reference sequence).

V gene TRBV5-6 combines with J gene TRBJ2-1; 7 bases match TRBD1. Germline loops: CDR1 SGHDT, CDR2 YYEEEE. The ends lost 0 bases at V and 8 bases at J; junction bases unmatched: 8. The CDR3 has 15 residues. Here the CDR3 DNA reads TGTGCCAGCAGCTTGGCAGGACAGGCGTTCGATGAGCAGTTCTTC. Translated: CASSLAGQAFDEQFF.

Written as DNA, the CDR3 is TGCAGTGCTTTCCTCTTGGATACGCAGTATTTT. Translation: CSAFLLDTQYF. This rearrangement joins TRBV20-1 to TRBJ2-3; D is ambiguous. Germline V lookup: CDR1 DFQATT, CDR2 SNEGSKA (reference sequence). The germline V and J ends were trimmed by 5 bases and 6 bases, with 9 bases remaining between them. The length of the CDR3 is 11 residues.

V and J are TRBV27 and TRBJ1-1; tentatively, D is TRBD1 (6 bases). This CDR3 spans 15 amino acids. V gave up 4 bases and J gave up 2 bases, with 14 bases separating them. Germline CDR1 is MNHEY and CDR2 is SMNVEV (reference sequence). CDR3 nucleotides: TGTGCCAGCAGTTACTACGGGACATTTAACACTGAAGCTTTCTTT. It specifies CASSYYGTFNTEAFF.

The J gene is TRBJ1-1, the V gene TRBV5-1; no reliable D call. This CDR3 spans 16 amino acids. CDR1 is SGHRS and CDR2 is YFSETQ in the germline V gene. V gave up 4 bases and J gave up 0 bases, with 16 bases separating them. The CDR3 DNA is TGCGCCAGCAGCCCTGGACGGATAAGCATGAACACTGAAGCTTTCTTT. It specifies CASSPGRISMNTEAFF.

The rearrangement uses TRBV13 and TRBJ2-1; 7 positions agree with TRBD1. V shed 1 base and J 1 base; nucleotides not matched to a gene: 4. This CDR3 has 16 amino acids. Germline V gives CDR1 PRHDT, CDR2 FYEKMQ (reference sequence). The CDR3 DNA sequence: TGTGCCAGCAGCTTAGTTAGGGGGCAATCCTACAATGAGCAGTTCTTC. Protein product: CASSLVRGQSYNEQFF.

The rearrangement uses TRBV27 and TRBJ2-7; the D call may be TRBD1 or TRBD2 (5 bases each). The CDR3 spans 15 residues. Deletions cut 5 bases from V and 3 bases from J, with 17 bases between. In germline, CDR1 is MNHEY, CDR2 SMNVEV (reference sequence). CDR3 in amino acids: CASSDGTSDRYEQYF. Here the CDR3 DNA reads TGTGCCAGCAGTGACGGGACCTCAGATCGCTACGAGCAGTACTTC.

The rearrangement uses TRBV27 and TRBJ2-7, with D tentatively TRBD2 (6 bases). Deletions cut 2 bases from V and 2 bases from J, with 13 bases between. The CDR3 covers 15 residues. Per germline, CDR1 MNHEY and CDR2 SMNVEV (reference sequence). CDR3 nucleotides: TGTGCCAGCAGTTTACTACCACTAGCTACCTACGAGCAGTACTTC. Its protein is CASSLLPLATYEQYF.

This chain connects TRBV10-3 to TRBJ2-7; D may be TRBD1 (5 bases). V was trimmed by 3 bases and J by 5 bases, leaving 17 bases between them. From germline, CDR1 is ENHRY and CDR2 SYGVKD. The CDR3 extends over 15 amino acids. The CDR3, as DNA: TGTGCCATCAGTGAAGGGGAATTCCTGACAGACGAGCAGTACTTC. Its translation is CAISEGEFLTDEQYF.

The chain is built from TRBV27 and TRBJ2-2; D perhaps matches TRBD2 (5 bases). Germline-derived CDR1 and CDR2 are MNHEY and SMNVEV (reference sequence). Trimming pared 7 bases from V and 1 base from J, leaving 13 bases between. There are 15 residues in the CDR3. CDR3 sequence (DNA): TGTGCCAGCACCTTATCCCGGGAGAACACCGGGGAGCTGTTTTTT. It encodes CASTLSRENTGELFF.

The rearrangement uses TRBV5-1 and TRBJ1-1; 7 nucleotides align to TRBD1. Germline V gene data show CDR1 as SGHRS and CDR2 as YFSETQ. J was trimmed by 1 base and V by 3 bases; bases with no gene match: 6. There are 15 residues in the CDR3. The CDR3 reads CASSSGRTGNTEAFF. Written as DNA, the CDR3 is TGCGCCAGCAGCTCTGGTCGGACAGGGAACACTGAAGCTTTCTTT. Combining the CDR3 with reference TRBV5-1 and TRBJ1-1 gives the whole variable domain KAGVTQTPRYLIKTRGQQVTLSCSPISGHRSVSWYQQTPGQGLQFLFEYFSETQRNKGNFPGRFSGRQFSNSRSEMNVSTLELGDSALYLCASSSGRTGNTEAFFGQGTRLTVV.

A note on this clone: This CDR3 is also generated by other DNA sequences in the sample. This chain connects TRBV7-6 to TRBJ2-1; D not certain. The germline V gene encodes CDR1 SGHVS and CDR2 FNYEAQ. Between the trimmed V and J ends, which lost 0 bases and 0 bases, there was a span of 6 bases. This CDR3 contains 15 residues. CDR3: CASSLAGSSYNEQFF. The CDR3 DNA follows: TGTGCCAGCAGCTTAGCTGGGTCCTCCTACAATGAGCAGTTCTTC.

This rearrangement joins TRBV2 to TRBJ2-5; 9 bases line up with TRBD1. Germline CDR1 reads SNHLY; CDR2 reads FYNNEI. The length of the CDR3 is 15 residues. The junction had 8 bases not matched to a gene; V was cut back by 4 bases and J by 5 bases. CDR3 nucleotides: TGTGCCAGCAGTGCGGGGACAGGGATATTGGAGACCCAGTACTTC. Amino acids: CASSAGTGILETQYF.